This passage covers 8 T cell receptor beta chains from one sample sequenced in a study of shared clonotypes between healthy human individuals. Selected positively for CCR7 and CD45RO-negative, naive CD8 cells excluded terminally differentiated effector memory CD45RA+ cells. This table comes from immunoSEQ multiplex PCR, and its TCRdb copy is limited to in-frame clones, with some not included. The sample lists around 610,000 clones; approximately 96% were seen once. The specimen sequenced was naive CD8+ T cells sorted from blood. Receptors were obtained from a woman in her 30s in good health.

This rearrangement joins TRBV19 to TRBJ1-2; D possibly corresponds to TRBD1 (5 bases). In germline, CDR1 is LNHDA, CDR2 SQIVND (reference sequence). V was trimmed by 3 bases and J by 4 bases, leaving 18 bases between them. The CDR3 has 16 amino acids. In nucleotides, the CDR3 is TGTGCCAGTAGTATCCCGGAAACCCCGGGGGGCTATGGCTACACCTTC. It specifies CASSIPETPGGYGYTF.

The rearrangement uses TRBV13 and TRBJ2-7, with D possibly TRBD1 on 5 matching bases. Germline V gives CDR1 PRHDT, CDR2 FYEKMQ (reference sequence). The CDR3 extends over 13 amino acids. The V end lost 4 bases, the J end lost 3 bases, and 10 bases lay between the germline ends. In DNA, the CDR3 is TGTGCCAGCAGCTACGACAGAAACTACGAGCAGTACTTC. Protein sequence: CASSYDRNYEQYF.

The chain joins TRBV5-1 to TRBJ2-1; D possibly corresponds to TRBD1 (5 bases). V dropped 0 bases and J dropped 10 bases, with 14 bases sitting between them. Germline V CDR1 and CDR2: SGHRS, YFSETQ. The CDR3 consists of 14 residues. The CDR3 DNA reads as TGCGCCAGCAGCTTGGTTCCAGGGTCCGGCGAGCAGTTCTTC. Protein: CASSLVPGSGEQFF.

This chain connects TRBV7-9 to TRBJ2-7, with D possibly being TRBD1 or TRBD2 (5 bases each). The CDR3 has 13 amino acids. The germline V gene encodes CDR1 SEHNR and CDR2 FQNEAQ (reference sequence). Trimming removed 4 bases at V and 3 bases at J, with 10 bases between. CDR3: CASSWDGVYEQYF. Written as DNA, the CDR3 is TGTGCCAGCAGCTGGGACGGTGTCTACGAGCAGTACTTC.

The chain is built from TRBV27 and TRBJ2-7; perhaps TRBD1 as D (6 bases). V was clipped by 2 bases and J by 6 bases, with 11 bases between them. The germline CDR1 and CDR2 sequences are MNHEY and SMNVEV (reference sequence). This CDR3 region has 13 residues. The CDR3 loop reads CASSLRGRSEQYF. The CDR3 nucleotides are TGTGCCAGCAGTTTAAGGGGGAGAAGCGAGCAGTACTTC.

The rearrangement links TRBV10-2 to TRBJ2-7; D is uncertain. Germline V gene sequence: CDR1 WSHSY, CDR2 SAAADI. Trimming cost V 2 bases and J 4 bases, with 6 bases left between them. The length of the CDR3 is 12 residues. The CDR3 spells CASSEPLYEQYF. The CDR3 coding sequence is TGCGCCAGCAGTGAGCCCCTTTACGAGCAGTACTTC.

This clone occurred once. The CDR3 nucleotides read TGTGCCAGCAGCTACGAAGGGGGCAATCAGCCCCAGCATTTT. Translating gives CASSYEGGNQPQHF. V usage is TRBV7-8 and J usage is TRBJ1-5; D perhaps matches TRBD1 (5 bases). Germline V gene data show CDR1 as SGHVS and CDR2 as FQNEAQ. The CDR3 is 14 residues long. The V end was cut by 4 bases, the J end by 2 bases, with 9 bases between.

V usage is TRBV28 and J usage is TRBJ2-1; 9 bases match TRBD2. CDR1 and CDR2 (germline): MDHEN, SYDVKM. The CDR3 has 16 amino acids. V dropped 3 bases and J dropped 6; count of bases not matched to a gene: 9. The CDR3 region has the DNA TGTGCCAGCAGTTTCCCCAGGCGCGGGGGGGGCAATGAGCAGTTCTTC. Residues: CASSFPRRGGGNEQFF.